This TCR beta chain originates from a study of T cell responses to AZD1222 COVID-19 vaccine. The study's findings and limits: The sample set comprised mostly white British donors with more females, and clonal diversity was possibly underestimated.

Produced via immunoSEQ multiplex PCR; TCRdb's table is partial and in-frame only. Of approximately 170,000 clones listed, 92% are singletons. A word on this clone: Its antigen is unidentified.

Trimming removed 2 bases from V and 6 bases from J, with 11 bases in between. Germline assignment: CDR1 GTSNPN and CDR2 SVGIG (reference sequence). This CDR3 has 12 residues. This sample comprised peripheral blood, obtained 28 days after the second AZD1222 dose. The chain uses TRBV30 and TRBJ2-7; D gene unclear. This sequence originates from an adult who received the AZD1222 COVID-19 vaccine. The CDR3 bases are TGTGCCTGGAGTACTCCCCTCGGCGAGCAGTACTTC. This encodes CAWSTPLGEQYF.